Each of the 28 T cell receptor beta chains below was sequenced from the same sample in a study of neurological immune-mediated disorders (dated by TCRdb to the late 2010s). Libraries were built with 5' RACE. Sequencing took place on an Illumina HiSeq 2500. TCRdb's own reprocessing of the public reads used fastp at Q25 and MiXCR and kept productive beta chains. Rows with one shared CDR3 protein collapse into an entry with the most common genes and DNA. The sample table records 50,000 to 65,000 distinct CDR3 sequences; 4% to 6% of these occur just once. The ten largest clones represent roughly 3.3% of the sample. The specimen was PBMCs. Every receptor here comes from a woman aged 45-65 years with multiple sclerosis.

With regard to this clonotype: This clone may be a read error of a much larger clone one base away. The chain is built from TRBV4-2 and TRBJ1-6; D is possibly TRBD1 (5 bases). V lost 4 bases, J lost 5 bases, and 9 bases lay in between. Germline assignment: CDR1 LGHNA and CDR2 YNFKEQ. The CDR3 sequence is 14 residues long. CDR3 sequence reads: CASSPTVDNSPLHF. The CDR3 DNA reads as TGTGCCAGCAGCCCGACAGTGGATAATTCACCCCTCCACTTT.

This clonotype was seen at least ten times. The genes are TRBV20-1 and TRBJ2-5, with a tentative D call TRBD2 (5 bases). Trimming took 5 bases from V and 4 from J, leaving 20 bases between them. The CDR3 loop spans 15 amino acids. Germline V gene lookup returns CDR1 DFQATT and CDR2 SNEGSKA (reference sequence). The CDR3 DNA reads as TGCAGTGCTCTTGCCGGGATTAGGGAAACAGAGACCCAGTACTTC. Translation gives CSALAGIRETETQYF.

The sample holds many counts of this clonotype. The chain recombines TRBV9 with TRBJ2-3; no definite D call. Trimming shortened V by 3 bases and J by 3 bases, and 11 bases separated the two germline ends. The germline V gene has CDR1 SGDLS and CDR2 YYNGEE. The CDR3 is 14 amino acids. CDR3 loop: CASSAETATDTQYF. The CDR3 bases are TGTGCCAGCAGCGCGGAAACGGCGACAGATACGCAGTATTTT.

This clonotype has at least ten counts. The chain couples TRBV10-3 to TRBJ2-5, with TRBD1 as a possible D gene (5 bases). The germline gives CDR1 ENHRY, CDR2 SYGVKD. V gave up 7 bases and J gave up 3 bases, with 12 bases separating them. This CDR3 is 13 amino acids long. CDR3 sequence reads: CAIMVQGEETQYF. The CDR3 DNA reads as TGTGCCATCATGGTCCAGGGTGAAGAGACCCAGTACTTC.

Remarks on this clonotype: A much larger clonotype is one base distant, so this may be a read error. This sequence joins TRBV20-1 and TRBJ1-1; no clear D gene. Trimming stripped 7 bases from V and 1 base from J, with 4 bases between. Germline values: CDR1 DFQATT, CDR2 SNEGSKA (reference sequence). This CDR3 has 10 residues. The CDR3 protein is CSVKNTEAFF. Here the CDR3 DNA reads TGCAGTGTCAAGAACACTGAAGCTTTCTTT.

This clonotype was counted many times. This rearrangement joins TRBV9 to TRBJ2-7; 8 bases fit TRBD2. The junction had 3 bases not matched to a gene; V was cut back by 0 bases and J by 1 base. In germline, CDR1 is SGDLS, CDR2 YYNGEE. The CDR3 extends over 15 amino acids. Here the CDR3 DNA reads TGTGCCAGCAGCGTAGGACGGGGGGGGTCCTACGAGCAGTACTTC. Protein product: CASSVGRGGSYEQYF.

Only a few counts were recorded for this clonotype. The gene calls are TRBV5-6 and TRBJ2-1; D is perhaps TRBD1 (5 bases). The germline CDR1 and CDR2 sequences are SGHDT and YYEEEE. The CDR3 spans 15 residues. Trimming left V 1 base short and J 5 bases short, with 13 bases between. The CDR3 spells CASSLSIDSHNEQFF. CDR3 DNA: TGTGCCAGCAGCTTGAGTATCGACAGCCACAATGAGCAGTTCTTC.

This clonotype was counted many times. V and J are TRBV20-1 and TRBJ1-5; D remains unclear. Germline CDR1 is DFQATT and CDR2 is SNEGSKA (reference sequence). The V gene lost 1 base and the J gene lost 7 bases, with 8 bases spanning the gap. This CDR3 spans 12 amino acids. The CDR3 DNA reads TGCAGTGCTAGAGGAGGGAACCAGCCCCAGCATTTT. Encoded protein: CSARGGNQPQHF.

CDR3: CSASVRGQGRIEQYV. The CDR3, as DNA: TGCAGTGCTAGCGTGAGAGGACAGGGGAGGATCGAGCAGTACGTC. The genes are TRBV20-1 and TRBJ2-7; TRBD1 matches 9 bases. V shed 3 bases and J 6 bases; nucleotides not matched to a gene: 12. CDR3 length equals 15 residues. Looked up from germline, CDR1 is DFQATT and CDR2 is SNEGSKA (reference sequence).

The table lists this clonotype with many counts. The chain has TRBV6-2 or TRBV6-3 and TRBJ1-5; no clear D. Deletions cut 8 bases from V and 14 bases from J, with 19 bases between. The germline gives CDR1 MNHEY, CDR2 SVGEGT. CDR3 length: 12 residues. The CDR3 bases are TGTGCCAGCGGAGCTTTTGAGGTGACCAAGCATTTT. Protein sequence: CASGAFEVTKHF.

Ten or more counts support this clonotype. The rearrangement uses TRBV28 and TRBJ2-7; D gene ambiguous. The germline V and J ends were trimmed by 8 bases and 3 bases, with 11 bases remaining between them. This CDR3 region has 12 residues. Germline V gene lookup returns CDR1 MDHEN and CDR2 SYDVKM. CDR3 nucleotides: TGTGCCAGCCGGAGTGGGGTCTACGAGCAGTACTTC. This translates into CASRSGVYEQYF. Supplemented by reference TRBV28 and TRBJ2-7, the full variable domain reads DVKVTQSSRYLVKRTGEKVFLECVQDMDHENMFWYRQDPGLGLRLIYFSYDVKMKEKGDIPEGYSVSREKKERFSLILESASTNQTSMYLCASRSGVYEQYFGPGTRLTVT.

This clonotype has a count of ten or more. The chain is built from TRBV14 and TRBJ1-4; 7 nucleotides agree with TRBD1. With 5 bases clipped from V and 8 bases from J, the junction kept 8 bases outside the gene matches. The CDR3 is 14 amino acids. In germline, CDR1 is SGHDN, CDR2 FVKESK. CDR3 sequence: CASSGQVQMEKLFF. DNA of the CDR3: TGTGCCAGCAGCGGACAGGTACAGATGGAAAAACTGTTTTTT.

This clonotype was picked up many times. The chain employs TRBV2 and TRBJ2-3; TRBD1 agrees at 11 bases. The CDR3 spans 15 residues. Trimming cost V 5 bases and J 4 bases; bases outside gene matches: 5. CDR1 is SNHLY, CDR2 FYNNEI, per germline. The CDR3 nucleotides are TGTGCCAGCAGTTGGGGGGACAGGGGGTCAGATACGCAGTATTTT. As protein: CASSWGDRGSDTQYF. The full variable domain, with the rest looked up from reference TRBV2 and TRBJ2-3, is EPEVTQTPSHQVTQMGQEVILRCVPISNHLYFYWYRQILGQKVEFLVSFYNNEISEKSEIFDDQFSVERPDGSNFTLKIRSTKLEDSAMYFCASSWGDRGSDTQYFGPGTRLTVL.

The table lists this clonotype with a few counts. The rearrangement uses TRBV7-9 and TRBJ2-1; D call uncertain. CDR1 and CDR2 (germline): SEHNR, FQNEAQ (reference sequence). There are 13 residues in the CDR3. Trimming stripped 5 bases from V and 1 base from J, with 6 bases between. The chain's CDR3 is CASSLTSYNEQFF. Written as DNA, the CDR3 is TGTGCCAGCAGCCTCACTTCCTACAATGAGCAGTTCTTC.

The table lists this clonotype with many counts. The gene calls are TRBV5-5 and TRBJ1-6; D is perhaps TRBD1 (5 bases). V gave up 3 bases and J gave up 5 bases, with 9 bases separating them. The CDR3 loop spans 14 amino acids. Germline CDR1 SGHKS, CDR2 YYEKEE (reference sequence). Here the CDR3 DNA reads TGTGCCAGCAGCTGGGGACGGAATAATTCACCCCTCCACTTT. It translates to CASSWGRNNSPLHF.

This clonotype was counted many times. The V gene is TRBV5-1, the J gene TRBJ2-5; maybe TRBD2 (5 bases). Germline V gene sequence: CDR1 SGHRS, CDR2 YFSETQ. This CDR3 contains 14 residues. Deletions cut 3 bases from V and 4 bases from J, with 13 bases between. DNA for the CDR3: TGCGCCAGCAGCTCCCGGGGAAGCAGAGAGACCCAGTACTTC. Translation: CASSSRGSRETQYF.

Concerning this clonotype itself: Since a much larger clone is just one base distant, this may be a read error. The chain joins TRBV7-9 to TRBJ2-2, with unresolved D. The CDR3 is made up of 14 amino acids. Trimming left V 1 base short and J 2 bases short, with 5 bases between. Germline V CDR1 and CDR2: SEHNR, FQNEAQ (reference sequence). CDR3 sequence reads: CASSLELNTGELFF. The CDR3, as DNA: TGTGCCAGCAGCTTAGAGTTAAACACCGGGGAGCTGTTTTTT.

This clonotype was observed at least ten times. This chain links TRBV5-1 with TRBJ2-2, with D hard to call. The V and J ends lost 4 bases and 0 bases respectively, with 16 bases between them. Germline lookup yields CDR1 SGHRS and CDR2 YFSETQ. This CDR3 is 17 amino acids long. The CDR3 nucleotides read TGCGCCAGCAGCCCGGCCAGATTACTCGCGAACACCGGGGAGCTGTTTTTT. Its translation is CASSPARLLANTGELFF.

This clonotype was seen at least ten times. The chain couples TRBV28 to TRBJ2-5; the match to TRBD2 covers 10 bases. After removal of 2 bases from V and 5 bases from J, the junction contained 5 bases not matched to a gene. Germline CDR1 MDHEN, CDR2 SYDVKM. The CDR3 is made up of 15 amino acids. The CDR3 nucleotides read TGTGCCAGCAGTTTACTAGCGGGGGTTAAGGAGACCCAGTACTTC. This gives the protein CASSLLAGVKETQYF.

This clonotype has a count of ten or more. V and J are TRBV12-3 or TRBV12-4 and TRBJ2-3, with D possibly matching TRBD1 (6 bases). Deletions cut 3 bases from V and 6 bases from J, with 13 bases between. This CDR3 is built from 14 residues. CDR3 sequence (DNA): TGTGCCAGCAGTTTTTTGGGGGCCCGCGATACGCAGTATTTT. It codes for CASSFLGARDTQYF.

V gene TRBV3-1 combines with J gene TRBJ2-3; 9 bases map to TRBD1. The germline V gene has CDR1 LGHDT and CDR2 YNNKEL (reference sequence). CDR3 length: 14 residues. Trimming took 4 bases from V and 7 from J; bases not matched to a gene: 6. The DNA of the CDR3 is TGTGCCAGCAGCCCGGACAGGGGACCCAATACGCAGTATTTT. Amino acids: CASSPDRGPNTQYF.

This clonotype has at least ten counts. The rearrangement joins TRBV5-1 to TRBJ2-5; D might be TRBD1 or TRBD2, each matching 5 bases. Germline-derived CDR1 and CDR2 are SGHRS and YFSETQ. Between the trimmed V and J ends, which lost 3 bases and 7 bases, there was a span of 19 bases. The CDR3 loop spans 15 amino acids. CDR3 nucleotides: TGCGCCAGCAGCTCACTCGGGGCAGGGAGTGGGACCCAGTACTTC. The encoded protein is CASSSLGAGSGTQYF.

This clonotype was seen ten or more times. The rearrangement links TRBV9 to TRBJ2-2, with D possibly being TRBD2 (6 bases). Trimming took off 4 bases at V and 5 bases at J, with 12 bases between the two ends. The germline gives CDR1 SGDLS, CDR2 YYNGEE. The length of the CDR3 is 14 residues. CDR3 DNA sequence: TGTGCCAGCAGCCCACGGGGGACTACCGGGGAGCTGTTTTTT. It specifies CASSPRGTTGELFF.

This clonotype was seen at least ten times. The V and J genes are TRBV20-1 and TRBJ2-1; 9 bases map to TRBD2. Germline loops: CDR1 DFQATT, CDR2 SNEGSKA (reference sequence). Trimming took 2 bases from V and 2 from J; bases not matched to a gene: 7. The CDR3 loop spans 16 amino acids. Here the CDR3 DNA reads TGCAGTGCTAGACCTTTAGCGGGGGAGACCTACAATGAGCAGTTCTTC. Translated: CSARPLAGETYNEQFF.

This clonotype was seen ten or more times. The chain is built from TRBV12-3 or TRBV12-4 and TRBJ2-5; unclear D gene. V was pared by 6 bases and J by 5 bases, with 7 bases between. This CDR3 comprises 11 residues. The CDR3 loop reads CASRRGETQYF. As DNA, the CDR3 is TGTGCCAGCAGGCGCGGCGAGACCCAGTACTTC.

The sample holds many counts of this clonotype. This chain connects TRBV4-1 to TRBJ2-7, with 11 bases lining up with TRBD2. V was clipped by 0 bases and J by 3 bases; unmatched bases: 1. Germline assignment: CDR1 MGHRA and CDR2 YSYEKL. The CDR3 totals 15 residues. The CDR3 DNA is TGCGCCAGCAGCCAAGATCTAGCGGGGGGCTACGAGCAGTACGTC. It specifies CASSQDLAGGYEQYV.

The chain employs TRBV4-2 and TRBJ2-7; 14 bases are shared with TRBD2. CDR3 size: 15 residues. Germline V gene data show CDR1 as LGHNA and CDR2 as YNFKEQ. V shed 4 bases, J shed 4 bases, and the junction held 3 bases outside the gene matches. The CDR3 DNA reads TGTGCCAGCAGCCCTGGGACTAGCGGGGGATACGAGCAGTACTTC. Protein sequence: CASSPGTSGGYEQYF.

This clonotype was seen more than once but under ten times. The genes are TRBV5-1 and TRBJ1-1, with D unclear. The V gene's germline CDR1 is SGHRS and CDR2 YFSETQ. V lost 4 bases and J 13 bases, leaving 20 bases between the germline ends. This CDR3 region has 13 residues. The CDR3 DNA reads TGCGCCAGCAGCCGGGAAATGAGGACGAAAGTTTTCTTT. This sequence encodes CASSREMRTKVFF.